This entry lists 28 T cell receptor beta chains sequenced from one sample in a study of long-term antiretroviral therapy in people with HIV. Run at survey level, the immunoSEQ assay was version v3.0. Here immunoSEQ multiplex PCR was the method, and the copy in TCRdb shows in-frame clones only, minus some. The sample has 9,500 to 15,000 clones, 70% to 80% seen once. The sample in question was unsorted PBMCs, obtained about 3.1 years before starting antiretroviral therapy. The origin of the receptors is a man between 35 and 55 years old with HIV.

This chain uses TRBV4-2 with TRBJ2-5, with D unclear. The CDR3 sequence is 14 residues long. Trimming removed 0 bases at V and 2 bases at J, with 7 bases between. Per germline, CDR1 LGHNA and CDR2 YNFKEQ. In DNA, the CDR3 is TGTGCCAGCAGCCAAGAGTCCAATCAAGAGACCCAGTACTTC. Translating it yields CASSQESNQETQYF.

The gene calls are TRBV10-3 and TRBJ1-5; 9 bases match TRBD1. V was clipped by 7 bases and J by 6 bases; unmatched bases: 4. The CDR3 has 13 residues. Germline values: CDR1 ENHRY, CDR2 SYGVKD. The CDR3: CAIKATGGQPQHF. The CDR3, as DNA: TGTGCCATCAAAGCGACAGGGGGTCAGCCCCAGCATTTT.

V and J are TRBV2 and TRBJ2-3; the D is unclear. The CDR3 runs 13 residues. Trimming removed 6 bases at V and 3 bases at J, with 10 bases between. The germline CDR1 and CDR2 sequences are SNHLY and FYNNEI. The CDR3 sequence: CASRDPFTDTQYF. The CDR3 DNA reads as TGTGCCAGCAGGGACCCCTTTACAGATACGCAGTATTTT.

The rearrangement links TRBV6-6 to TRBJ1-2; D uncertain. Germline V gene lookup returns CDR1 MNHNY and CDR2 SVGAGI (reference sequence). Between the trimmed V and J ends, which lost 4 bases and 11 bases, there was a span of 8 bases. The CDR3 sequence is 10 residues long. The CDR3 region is CASSSGEYTF. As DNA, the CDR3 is TGTGCCAGCAGTTCCGGAGAATACACCTTC.

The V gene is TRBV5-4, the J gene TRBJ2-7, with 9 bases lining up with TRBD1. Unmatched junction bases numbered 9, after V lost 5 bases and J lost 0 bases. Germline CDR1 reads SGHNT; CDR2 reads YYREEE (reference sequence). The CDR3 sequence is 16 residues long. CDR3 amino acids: CASSRGTGRNSYEQYF. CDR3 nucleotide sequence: TGTGCCAGCAGTCGAGGGACAGGGCGAAACTCCTACGAGCAGTACTTC.

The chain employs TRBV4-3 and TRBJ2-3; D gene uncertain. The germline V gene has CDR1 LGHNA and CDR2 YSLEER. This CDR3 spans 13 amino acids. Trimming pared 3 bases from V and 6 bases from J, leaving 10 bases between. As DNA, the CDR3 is TGCGCCAGCAGCCATGTGACCCTTGATACGCAGTATTTT. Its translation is CASSHVTLDTQYF.

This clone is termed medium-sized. CDR3 sequence (DNA): TGTGCCAGCAGCTTACTAGTACCCGAGCAGTACTTC. This codes for CASSLLVPEQYF. The chain couples TRBV7-8 to TRBJ2-7, with D unclear. The CDR3 has 12 amino acids. CDR1 and CDR2 (germline): SGHVS, FQNEAQ. V shed 2 bases and J shed 6 bases, with 8 bases lying between them.

The CDR3 DNA sequence: TGCGCCAGCAGCATCGGACAGAAATCTAACTATGGCTACACCTTC. It yields the protein CASSIGQKSNYGYTF. The rearrangement links TRBV5-1 to TRBJ1-2; D might be TRBD1 (6 bases). The CDR3 totals 15 residues. CDR1 and CDR2 from the germline V gene are SGHRS and YFSETQ. Deletions cut 4 bases from V and 0 bases from J, with 13 bases between. Full variable domain (remainder filled in from reference TRBV5-1 and TRBJ1-2): KAGVTQTPRYLIKTRGQQVTLSCSPISGHRSVSWYQQTPGQGLQFLFEYFSETQRNKGNFPGRFSGRQFSNSRSEMNVSTLELGDSALYLCASSIGQKSNYGYTFGSGTRLTVV.

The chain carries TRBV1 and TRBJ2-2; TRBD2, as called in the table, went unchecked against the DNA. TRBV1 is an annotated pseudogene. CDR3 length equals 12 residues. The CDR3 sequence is CTSSRESGELFF. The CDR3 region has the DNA TGCACCAGCAGCCGGGAGTCCGGGGAGCTGTTTTTT.

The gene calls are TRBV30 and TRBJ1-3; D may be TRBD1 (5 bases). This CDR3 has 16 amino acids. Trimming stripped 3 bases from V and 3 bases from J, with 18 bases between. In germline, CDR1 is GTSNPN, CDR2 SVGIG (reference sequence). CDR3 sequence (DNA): TGTGCCTGGAGGACGGGCGTGGGACCCTTTGGAAACACCATATATTTT. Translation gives CAWRTGVGPFGNTIYF.

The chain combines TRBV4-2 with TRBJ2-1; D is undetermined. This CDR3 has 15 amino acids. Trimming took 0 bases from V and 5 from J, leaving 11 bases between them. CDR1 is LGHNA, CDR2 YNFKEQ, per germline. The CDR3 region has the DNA TGTGCCAGCAGCCAAGATTGGGGTTCCCACAATGAGCAGTTCTTC. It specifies CASSQDWGSHNEQFF.

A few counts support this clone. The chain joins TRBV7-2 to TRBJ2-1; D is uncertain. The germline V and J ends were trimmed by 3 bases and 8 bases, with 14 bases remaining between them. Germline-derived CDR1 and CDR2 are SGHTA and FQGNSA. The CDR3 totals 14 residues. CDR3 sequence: CASSFLRSSDEQFF. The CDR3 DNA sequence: TGTGCCAGCAGCTTCCTCAGATCGAGCGATGAGCAGTTCTTC.

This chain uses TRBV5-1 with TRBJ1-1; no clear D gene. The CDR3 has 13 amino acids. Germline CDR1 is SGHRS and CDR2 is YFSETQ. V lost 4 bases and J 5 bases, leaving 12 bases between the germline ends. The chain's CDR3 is CASSQRGKTEAFF. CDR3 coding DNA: TGCGCCAGCAGCCAACGAGGAAAGACTGAAGCTTTCTTT.

The CDR3 DNA reads TGTGCCAGCAGCTTGGCCGTTAGCGGTACCTACGAGCAGTACTTC. This gives the protein CASSLAVSGTYEQYF. The chain uses TRBV5-4 and TRBJ2-7, with D maybe TRBD2 (6 bases). This CDR3 spans 15 amino acids. The V and J ends lost 0 bases and 2 bases respectively, with 12 bases between them. The germline gives CDR1 SGHNT, CDR2 YYREEE (reference sequence).

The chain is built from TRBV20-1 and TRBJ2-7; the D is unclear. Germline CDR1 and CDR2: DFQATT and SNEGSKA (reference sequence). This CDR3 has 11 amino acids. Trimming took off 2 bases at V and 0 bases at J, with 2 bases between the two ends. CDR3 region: CSARHSYEQYF. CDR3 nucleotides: TGCAGTGCTAGACACTCCTACGAGCAGTACTTC.

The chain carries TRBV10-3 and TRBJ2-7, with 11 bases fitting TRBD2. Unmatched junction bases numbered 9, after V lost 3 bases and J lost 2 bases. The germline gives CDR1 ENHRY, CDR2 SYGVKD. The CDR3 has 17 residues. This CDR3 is CAISDPYSGRVAYEQYF. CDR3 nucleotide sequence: TGTGCCATCAGTGATCCCTATAGCGGGAGGGTGGCCTACGAGCAGTACTTC.

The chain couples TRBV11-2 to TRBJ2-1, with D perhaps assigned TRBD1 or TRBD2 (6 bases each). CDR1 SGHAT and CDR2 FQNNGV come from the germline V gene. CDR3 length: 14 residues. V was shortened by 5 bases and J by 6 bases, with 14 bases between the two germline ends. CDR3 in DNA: TGTGCCAGCAGCCCGGTCCGGGGGCCCAATGAGCAGTTCTTC. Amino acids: CASSPVRGPNEQFF.

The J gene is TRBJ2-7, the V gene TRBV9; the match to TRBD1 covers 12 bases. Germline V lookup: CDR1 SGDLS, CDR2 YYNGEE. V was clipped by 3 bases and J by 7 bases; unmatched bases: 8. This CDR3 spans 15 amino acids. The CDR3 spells CASSGPGQGAREQYF. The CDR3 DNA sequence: TGTGCCAGCAGCGGGCCGGGACAGGGGGCGCGTGAGCAGTACTTC.

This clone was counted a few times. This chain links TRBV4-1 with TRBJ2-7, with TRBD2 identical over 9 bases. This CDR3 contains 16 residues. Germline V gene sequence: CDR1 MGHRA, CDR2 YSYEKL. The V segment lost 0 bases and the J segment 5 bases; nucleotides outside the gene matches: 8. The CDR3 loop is CASSQDRLAGVNEQYF. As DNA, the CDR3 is TGCGCCAGCAGCCAAGATAGATTAGCGGGAGTTAACGAGCAGTACTTC.

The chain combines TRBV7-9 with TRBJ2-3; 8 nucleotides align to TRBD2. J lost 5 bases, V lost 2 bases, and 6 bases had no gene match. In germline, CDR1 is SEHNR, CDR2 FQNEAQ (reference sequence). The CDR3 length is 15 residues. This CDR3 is CASSLRTGGGDTQYF. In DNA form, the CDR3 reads TGTGCCAGCAGCTTAAGGACCGGGGGGGGAGATACGCAGTATTTT.

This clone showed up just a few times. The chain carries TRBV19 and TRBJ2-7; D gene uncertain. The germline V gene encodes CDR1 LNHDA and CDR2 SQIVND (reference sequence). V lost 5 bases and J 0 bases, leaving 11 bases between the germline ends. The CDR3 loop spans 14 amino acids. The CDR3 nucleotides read TGTGCCAGTAGTGACACCGCGTACTCCTACGAGCAGTACTTC. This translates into CASSDTAYSYEQYF. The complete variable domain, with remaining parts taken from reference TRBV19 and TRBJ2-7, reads DGGITQSPKYLFRKEGQNVTLSCEQNLNHDAMYWYRQDPGQGLRLIYYSQIVNDFQKGDIAEGYSVSREKKESFPLTVTSAQKNPTAFYLCASSDTAYSYEQYFGPGTRLTVT.

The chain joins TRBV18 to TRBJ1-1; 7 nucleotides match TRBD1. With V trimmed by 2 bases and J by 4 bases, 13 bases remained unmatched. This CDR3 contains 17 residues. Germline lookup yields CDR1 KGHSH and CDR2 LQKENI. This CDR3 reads CASSPVGGGGLGTEAFF. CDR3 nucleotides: TGTGCCAGCTCACCAGTAGGTGGAGGGGGCTTAGGCACTGAAGCTTTCTTT.

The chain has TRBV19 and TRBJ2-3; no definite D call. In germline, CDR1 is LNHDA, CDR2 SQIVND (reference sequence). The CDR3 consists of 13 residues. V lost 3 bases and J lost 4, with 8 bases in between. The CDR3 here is CASSITRADTQYF. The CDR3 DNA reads TGTGCCAGTAGTATCACCCGGGCAGATACGCAGTATTTT.

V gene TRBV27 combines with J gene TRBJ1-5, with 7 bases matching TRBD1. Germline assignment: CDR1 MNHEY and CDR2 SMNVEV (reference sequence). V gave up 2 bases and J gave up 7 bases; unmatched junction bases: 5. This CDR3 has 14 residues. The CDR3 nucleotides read TGTGCCAGCAGTTTAGGTAGGGGGCACCAGCCCCAGCATTTT. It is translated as CASSLGRGHQPQHF.

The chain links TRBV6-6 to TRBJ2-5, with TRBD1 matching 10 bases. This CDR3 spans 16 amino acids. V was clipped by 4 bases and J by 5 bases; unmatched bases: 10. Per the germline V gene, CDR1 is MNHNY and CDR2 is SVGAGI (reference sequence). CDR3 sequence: CASSFSGTGVLETQYF. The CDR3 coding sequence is TGTGCCAGCAGTTTTTCCGGGACAGGGGTATTGGAGACCCAGTACTTC.

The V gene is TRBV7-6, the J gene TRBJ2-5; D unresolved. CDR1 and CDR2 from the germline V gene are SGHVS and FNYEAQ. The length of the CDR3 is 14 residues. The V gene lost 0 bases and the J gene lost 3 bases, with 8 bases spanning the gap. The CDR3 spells CASSLASGKETQYF. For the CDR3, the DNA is TGTGCCAGCAGCTTAGCGAGTGGGAAAGAGACCCAGTACTTC.

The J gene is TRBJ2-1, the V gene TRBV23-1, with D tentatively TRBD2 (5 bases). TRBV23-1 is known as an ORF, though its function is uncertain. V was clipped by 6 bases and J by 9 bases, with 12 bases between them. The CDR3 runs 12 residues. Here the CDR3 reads CASRRVGGEQFF. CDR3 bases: TGCGCCAGCAGGAGGGTTGGCGGTGAGCAGTTCTTC.

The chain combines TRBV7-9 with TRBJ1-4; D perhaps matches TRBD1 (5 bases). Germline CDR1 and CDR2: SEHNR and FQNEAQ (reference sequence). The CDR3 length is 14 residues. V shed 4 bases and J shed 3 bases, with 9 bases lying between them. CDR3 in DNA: TGTGCCAGCAGCTCGGGACTTTCTAATGAAAAACTGTTTTTT. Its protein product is CASSSGLSNEKLFF. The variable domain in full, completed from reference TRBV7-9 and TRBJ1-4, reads DTGVSQNPRHKITKRGQNVTFRCDPISEHNRLYWYRQTLGQGPEFLTYFQNEAQLEKSRLLSDRFSAERPKGSFSTLEIQRTEQGDSAMYLCASSSGLSNEKLFFGSGTQLSVL.